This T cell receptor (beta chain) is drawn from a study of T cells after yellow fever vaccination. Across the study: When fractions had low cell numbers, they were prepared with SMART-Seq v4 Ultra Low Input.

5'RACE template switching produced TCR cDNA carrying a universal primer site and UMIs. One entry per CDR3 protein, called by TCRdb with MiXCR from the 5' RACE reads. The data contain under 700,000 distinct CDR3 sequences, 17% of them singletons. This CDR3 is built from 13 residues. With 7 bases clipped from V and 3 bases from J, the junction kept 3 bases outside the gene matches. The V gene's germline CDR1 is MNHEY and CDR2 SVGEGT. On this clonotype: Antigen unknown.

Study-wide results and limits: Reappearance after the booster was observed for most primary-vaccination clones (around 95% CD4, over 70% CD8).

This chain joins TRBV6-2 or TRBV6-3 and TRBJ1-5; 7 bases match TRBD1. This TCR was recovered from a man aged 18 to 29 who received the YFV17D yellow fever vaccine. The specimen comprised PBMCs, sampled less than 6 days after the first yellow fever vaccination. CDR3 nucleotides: TGTGCCAGCACCGACAGGGACAATCAGCCCCAGCATTTT. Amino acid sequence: CASTDRDNQPQHF.